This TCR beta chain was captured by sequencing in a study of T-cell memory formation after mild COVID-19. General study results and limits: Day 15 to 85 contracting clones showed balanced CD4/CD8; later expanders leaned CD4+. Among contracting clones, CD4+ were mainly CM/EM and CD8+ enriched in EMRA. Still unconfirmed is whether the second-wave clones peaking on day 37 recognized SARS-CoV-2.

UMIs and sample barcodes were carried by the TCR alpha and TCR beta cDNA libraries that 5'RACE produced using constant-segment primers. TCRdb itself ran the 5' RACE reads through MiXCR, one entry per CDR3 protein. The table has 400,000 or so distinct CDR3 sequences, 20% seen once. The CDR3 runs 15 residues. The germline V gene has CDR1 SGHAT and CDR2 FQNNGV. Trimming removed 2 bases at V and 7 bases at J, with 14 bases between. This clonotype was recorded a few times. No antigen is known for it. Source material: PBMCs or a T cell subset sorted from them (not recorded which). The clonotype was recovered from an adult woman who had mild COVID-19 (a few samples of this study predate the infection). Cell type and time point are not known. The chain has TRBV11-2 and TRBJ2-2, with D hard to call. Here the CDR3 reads CASSLRVRDHGELFF. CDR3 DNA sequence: TGTGCCAGCAGCTTAAGAGTTAGGGATCACGGGGAGCTGTTTTTT.